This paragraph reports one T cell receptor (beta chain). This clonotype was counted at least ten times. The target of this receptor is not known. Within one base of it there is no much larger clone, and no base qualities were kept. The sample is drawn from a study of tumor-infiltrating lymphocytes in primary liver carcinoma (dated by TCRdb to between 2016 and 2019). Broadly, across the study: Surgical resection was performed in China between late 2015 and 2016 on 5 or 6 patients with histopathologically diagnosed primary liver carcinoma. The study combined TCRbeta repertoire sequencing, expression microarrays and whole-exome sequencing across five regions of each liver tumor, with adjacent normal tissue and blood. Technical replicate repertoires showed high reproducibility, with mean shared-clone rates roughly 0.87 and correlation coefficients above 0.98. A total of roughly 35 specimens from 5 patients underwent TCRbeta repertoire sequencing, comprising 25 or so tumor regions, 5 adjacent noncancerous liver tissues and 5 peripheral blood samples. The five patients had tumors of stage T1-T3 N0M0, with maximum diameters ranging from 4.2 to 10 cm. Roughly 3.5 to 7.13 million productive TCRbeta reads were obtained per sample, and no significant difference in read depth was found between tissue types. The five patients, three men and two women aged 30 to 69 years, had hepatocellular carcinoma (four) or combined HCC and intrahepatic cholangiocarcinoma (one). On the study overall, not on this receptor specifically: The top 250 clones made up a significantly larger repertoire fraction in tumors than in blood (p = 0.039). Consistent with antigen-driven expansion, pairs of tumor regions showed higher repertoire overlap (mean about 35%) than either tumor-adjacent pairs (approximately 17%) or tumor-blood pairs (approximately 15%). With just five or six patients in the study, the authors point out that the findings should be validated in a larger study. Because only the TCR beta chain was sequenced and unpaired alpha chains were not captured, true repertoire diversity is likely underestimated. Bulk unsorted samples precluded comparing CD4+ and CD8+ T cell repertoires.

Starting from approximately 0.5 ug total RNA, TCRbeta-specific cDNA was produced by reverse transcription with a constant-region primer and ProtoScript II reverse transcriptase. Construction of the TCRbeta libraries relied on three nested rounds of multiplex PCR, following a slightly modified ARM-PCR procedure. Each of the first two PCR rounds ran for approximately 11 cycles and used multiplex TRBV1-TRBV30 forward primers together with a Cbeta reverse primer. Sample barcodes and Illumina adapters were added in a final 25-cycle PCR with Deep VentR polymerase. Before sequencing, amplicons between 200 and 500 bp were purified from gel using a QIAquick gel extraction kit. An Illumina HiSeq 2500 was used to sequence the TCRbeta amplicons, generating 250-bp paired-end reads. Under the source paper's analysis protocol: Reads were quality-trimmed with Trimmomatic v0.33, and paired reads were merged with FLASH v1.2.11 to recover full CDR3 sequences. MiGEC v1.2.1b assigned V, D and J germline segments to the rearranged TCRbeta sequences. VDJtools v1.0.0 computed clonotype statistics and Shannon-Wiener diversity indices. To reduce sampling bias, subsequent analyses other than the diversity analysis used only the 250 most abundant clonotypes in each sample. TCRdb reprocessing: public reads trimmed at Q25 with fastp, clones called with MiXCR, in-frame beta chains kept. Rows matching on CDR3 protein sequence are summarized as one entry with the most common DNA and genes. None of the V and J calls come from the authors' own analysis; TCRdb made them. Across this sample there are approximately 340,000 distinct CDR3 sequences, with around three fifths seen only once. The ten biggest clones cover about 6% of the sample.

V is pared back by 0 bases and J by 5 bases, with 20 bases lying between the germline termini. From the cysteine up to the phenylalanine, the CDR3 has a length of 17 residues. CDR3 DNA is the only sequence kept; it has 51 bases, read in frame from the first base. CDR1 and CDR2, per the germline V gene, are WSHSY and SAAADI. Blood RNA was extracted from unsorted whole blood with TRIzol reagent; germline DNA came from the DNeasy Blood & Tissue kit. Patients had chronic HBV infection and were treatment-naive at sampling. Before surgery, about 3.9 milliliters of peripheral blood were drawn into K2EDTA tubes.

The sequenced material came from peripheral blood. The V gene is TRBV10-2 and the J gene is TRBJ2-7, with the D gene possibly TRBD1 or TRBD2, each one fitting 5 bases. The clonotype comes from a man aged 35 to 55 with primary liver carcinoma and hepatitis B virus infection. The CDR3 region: CASSESGPGRILDEQYF. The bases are TGCGCCAGCAGTGAGTCAGGGCCGGGACGGATTTTGGACGAGCAGTACTTC.